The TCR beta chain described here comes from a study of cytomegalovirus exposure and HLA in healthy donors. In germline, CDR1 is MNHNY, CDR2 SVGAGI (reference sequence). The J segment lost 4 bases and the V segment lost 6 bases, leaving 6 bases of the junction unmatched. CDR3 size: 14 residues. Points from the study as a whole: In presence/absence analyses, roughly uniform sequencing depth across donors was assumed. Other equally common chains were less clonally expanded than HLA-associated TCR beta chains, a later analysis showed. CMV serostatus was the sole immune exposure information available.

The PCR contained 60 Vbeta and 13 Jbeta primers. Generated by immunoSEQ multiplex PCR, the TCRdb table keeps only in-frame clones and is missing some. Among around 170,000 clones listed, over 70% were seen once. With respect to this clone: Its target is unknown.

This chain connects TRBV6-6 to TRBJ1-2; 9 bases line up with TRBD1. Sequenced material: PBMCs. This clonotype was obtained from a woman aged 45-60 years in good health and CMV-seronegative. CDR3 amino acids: CASSYQGQGYGYTF. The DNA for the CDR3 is TGTGCCAGCAGCTACCAGGGACAGGGCTATGGCTACACCTTC.